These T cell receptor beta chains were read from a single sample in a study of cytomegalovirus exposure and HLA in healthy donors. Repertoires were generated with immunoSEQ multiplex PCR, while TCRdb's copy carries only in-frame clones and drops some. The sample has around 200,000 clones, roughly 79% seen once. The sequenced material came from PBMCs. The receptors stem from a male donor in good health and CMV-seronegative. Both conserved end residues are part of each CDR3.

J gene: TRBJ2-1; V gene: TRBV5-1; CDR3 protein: CASSYGQGGTYNEQFF
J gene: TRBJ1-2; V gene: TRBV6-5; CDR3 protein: CASSYSSGRGYGYTF
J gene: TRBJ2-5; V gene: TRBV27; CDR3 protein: CASSPLRGHSYLVVETQYF
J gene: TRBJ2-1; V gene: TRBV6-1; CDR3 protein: CAQGRGSYNEQFF
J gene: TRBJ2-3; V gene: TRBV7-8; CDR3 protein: CASSYPSVAGDEDTQYF
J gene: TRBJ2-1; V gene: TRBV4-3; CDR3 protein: CASSQEGAGGTYNEQFF
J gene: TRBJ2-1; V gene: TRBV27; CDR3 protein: CASSLPGVDEQFF
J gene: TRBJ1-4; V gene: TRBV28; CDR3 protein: CASSFTTGRNEKLFF
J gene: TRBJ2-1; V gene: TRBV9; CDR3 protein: CASSSDRDVEQFF
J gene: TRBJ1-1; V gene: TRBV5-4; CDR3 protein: CASSPEGVLGTEAFF
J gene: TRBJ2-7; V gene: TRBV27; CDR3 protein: CASSRQGASGGAKAYEQYF
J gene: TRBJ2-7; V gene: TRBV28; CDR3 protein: CASRGQGGYEQYF
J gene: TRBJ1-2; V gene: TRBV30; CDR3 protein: CAWSGDRIYGYTF
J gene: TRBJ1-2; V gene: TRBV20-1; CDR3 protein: CSATVAKGYTF
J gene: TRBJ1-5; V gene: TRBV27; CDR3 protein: CASRGQGGQPQHF
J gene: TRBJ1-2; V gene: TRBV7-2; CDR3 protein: CASRPGQGSNYGYTF
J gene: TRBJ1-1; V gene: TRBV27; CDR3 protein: CASGVRGKTEAFF
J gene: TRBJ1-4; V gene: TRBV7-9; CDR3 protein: CASSLRRIGGEKLFF
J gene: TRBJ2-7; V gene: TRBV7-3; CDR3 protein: CASSLLAGDHYEQYF
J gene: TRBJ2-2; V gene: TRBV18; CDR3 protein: CASSPRAAPGELFF
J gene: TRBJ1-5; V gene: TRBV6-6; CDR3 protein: CASSQGQGRPQHF
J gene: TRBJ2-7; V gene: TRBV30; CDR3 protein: CAWSLSGTAYEQYF
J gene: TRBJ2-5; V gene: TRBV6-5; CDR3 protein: CASSYFSGGRKTQYF
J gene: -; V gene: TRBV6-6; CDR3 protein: CASSRTGLSSYEQYF
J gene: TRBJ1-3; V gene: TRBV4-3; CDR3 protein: CASSQGSGSRSGNTIYF
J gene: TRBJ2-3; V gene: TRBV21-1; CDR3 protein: CASSKGGGTEHNTDTQYF
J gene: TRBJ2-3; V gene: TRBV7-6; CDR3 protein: CASSLGSSGGTDTQYF
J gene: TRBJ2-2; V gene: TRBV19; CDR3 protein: CASTTFRQLNTGELFF
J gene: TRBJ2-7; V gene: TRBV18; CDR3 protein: CASSEDSPPNDEQYF
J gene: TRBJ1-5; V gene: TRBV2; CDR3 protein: CASMLQSNQPQHF
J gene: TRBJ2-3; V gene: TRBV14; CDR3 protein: CASRLTSGAPHF
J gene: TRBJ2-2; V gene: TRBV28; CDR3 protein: CASSLVAGKGNTGELFF
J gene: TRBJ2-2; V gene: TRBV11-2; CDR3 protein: CASSLTPTGSPGELFF
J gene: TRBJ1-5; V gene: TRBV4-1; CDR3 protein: CASSPSGGLVQPQHF
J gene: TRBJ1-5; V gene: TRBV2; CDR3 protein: CASGGNGNQPQHF
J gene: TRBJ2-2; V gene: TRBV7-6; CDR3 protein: CASRGQVDGELFF
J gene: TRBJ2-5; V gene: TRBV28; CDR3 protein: CATGRGPETQYF
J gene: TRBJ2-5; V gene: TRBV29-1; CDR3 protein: CSVAAGAHQETQYF
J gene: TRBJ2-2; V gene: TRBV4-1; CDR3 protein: CASSQAGAAGELFF
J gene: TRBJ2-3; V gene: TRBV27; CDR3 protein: CASSPQVSRSDTQYF
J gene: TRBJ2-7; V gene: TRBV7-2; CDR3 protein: CASSLAGTLSYEQYF
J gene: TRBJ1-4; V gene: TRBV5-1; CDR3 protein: CASSSPDSLNEKLFF
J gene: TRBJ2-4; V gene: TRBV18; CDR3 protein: CASSHDRRESVAKNIQYF
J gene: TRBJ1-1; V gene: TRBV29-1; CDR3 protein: CSVEDLGQLNTEAFF
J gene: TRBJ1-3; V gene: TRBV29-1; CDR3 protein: CSVAGDGSTGNTIYF
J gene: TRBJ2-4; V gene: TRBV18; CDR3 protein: CASSPPFSTPDLVDIQYF
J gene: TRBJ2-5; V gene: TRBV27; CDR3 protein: CASSGQGTQETQYF
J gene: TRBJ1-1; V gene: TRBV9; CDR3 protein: CASSARTQNTEAFF